The 29 T cell receptor beta chains below all came from one sample that was sequenced in a study of patients and donors after allogeneic stem cell transplantation. Each CDR3 protein gets one entry after TCRdb re-called the RT-PCR reads with MiXCR. The sample lists hundreds of thousands of distinct CDR3 sequences, roughly 13% seen once, with roughly 11% in the top ten. Sample: blood, either unsorted or a sorted T cell fraction (not recorded which). All receptors derive from a human donor who was either an allogeneic HSCT recipient or a stem cell or donor lymphocyte infusion donor (not recorded which). It is not recorded whose cells these are; they may come from a transplant donor.

The chain joins TRBV5-4 to TRBJ2-1; D not certain. Per germline, CDR1 SGHNT and CDR2 YYREEE (reference sequence). This CDR3 has 15 amino acids. V shed 1 base and J shed 6 bases, with 14 bases lying between them. CDR3 loop: CASSLTGPKVNEQFF. CDR3 bases: TGTGCCAGCAGCTTGACCGGGCCTAAAGTCAATGAGCAGTTCTTC. Drawing the rest from reference TRBV5-4 and TRBJ2-1, the complete variable domain is ETGVTQSPTHLIKTRGQQVTLRCSSQSGHNTVSWYQQALGQGPQFIFQYYREEENGRGNFPPRFSGLQFPNYSSELNVNALELDDSALYLCASSLTGPKVNEQFFGPGTRLTVL.

This clonotype occurred a few times. The chain joins TRBV19 to TRBJ1-2; 7 positions match TRBD1. CDR1 and CDR2 from the germline V gene are LNHDA and SQIVND (reference sequence). V shed 3 bases and J 5 bases; nucleotides not matched to a gene: 6. CDR3 length equals 14 residues. CDR3 bases: TGTGCCAGTAGTATTGGGACAGAAACATATGGCTACACCTTC. This gives the protein CASSIGTETYGYTF.

Ten or more counts support this clonotype. The V gene is TRBV20-1, the J gene TRBJ1-2, with TRBD1 identical over 7 bases. CDR1 is DFQATT and CDR2 is SNEGSKA in the germline V gene (reference sequence). CDR3 length: 16 amino acids. Trimming at V came to 5 bases and at J to 8 bases, leaving 20 bases not matched to a gene. CDR3 DNA sequence: TGCAGTGCTCCAAAGCTTGGACAGGAGGGCCCTGGGGGCTACACCTTC. Translation: CSAPKLGQEGPGGYTF.

This chain joins TRBV28 and TRBJ1-5, with TRBD1 identical over 7 bases. Germline loops: CDR1 MDHEN, CDR2 SYDVKM. This CDR3 contains 15 residues. With V trimmed by 5 bases and J by 4 bases, 8 bases remained unmatched. The CDR3 coding sequence is TGTGCCAGCAGTCCGACAGGGAGTATAAATCAGCCCCAGCATTTT. It encodes CASSPTGSINQPQHF.

The genes are TRBV3-1 and TRBJ1-6, with D perhaps TRBD1 (5 bases). V was cut by 7 bases and J by 9 bases, with 16 bases left in between. This CDR3 region has 14 residues. The germline V gene has CDR1 LGHDT and CDR2 YNNKEL (reference sequence). The DNA of the CDR3 is TGTGCCAGCACCGTCGGGACCCGTGGTTCACCCCTCCACTTT. Translating gives CASTVGTRGSPLHF.

The sample holds a few counts of this clonotype. The rearrangement uses TRBV7-9 and TRBJ2-7; possibly TRBD2 for D (6 bases). Between the trimmed V and J ends, which lost 8 bases and 5 bases, there was a span of 16 bases. CDR1 is SEHNR, CDR2 FQNEAQ, per germline (reference sequence). The CDR3 runs 13 residues. The CDR3 sequence is CASSYGSGDEQYF. The CDR3 bases are TGTGCCAGCTCCTACGGGAGCGGCGACGAGCAGTACTTC.

This clonotype showed up many times. The chain has TRBV7-2 and TRBJ2-7, with D uncertain. This CDR3 contains 14 residues. CDR1 and CDR2 (germline): SGHTA, FQGNSA. Trimming removed 1 base from V and 4 bases from J, with 11 bases in between. CDR3 protein: CASSLEVGHYEQYF. The CDR3 DNA reads as TGTGCCAGCAGCTTAGAGGTTGGCCATTACGAGCAGTACTTC.

The chain links TRBV5-1 to TRBJ2-5; 10 bases agree with TRBD1. Germline-derived CDR1 and CDR2 are SGHRS and YFSETQ. After removal of 4 bases from V and 5 bases from J, the junction contained 11 bases not matched to a gene. This CDR3 region has 16 residues. CDR3 sequence: CASSRDRGQGMETQYF. DNA for the CDR3: TGCGCCAGCAGCAGAGACAGGGGGCAGGGGATGGAGACCCAGTACTTC.

There are a few counts of this clonotype. A clone one base away is much larger, so this may be a read error. The rearrangement joins TRBV19 to TRBJ2-1, with D perhaps TRBD1 (5 bases). CDR1 is LNHDA, CDR2 SQIVND, per germline (reference sequence). The CDR3 extends over 17 amino acids. The CDR3 DNA reads as TGTACCAGTAGTGTCAAGTCAGGGCGCGCCTCCTACAATGAGCAGTTCTTC. Its translation: CTSSVKSGRASYNEQFF.

This chain connects TRBV13 to TRBJ2-7; a weak D match, TRBD2 (6 bases). This CDR3 has 17 amino acids. V was cut by 5 bases and J by 2 bases, with 22 bases left in between. Germline V gives CDR1 PRHDT, CDR2 FYEKMQ (reference sequence). In DNA, the CDR3 is TGTGCCAGCAGCCAAAACACCGCGGGAACTCCGCCCTACGAGCAGTACTTC. It specifies CASSQNTAGTPPYEQYF.

This clonotype was recorded many times. CDR3 loop: CSVNRELNTEAFF. The CDR3 coding sequence is TGCAGCGTGAACCGGGAGCTGAACACTGAAGCTTTCTTT. The J gene is TRBJ1-1, the V gene TRBV29-1; no firm D call. CDR3 length equals 13 residues. Germline values: CDR1 SQVTM, CDR2 ANQGSEA. V lost 6 bases to trimming and J lost 0 bases, with 11 bases between them.

The J gene is TRBJ1-4, the V gene TRBV18, with no clear D. V shed 2 bases and J shed 12 bases, with 16 bases lying between them. CDR3 length equals 14 residues. CDR1 and CDR2 from the germline V gene are KGHSH and LQKENI. CDR3 nucleotide sequence: TGTGCCAGCTCACCATTCTCGGACGTATCAGAACTGTTTTTT. It encodes CASSPFSDVSELFF. Combining the CDR3 with reference TRBV18 and TRBJ1-4 gives the whole variable domain NAGVMQNPRHLVRRRGQEARLRCSPMKGHSHVYWYRQLPEEGLKFMVYLQKENIIDESGMPKERFSAEFPKEGPSILRIQQVVRGDSAAYFCASSPFSDVSELFFGSGTQLSVL.

This clonotype was detected a few times. This rearrangement joins TRBV6-5 to TRBJ2-1; D is possibly TRBD1 or TRBD2 (5 bases each). V was clipped by 0 bases and J by 3 bases, with 15 bases between them. The CDR3 has 17 residues. Germline values: CDR1 MNHEY, CDR2 SVGAGI. CDR3 region: CASSYSSWGSYYNEQFF. CDR3 bases: TGTGCCAGCAGTTACTCGAGTTGGGGGTCGTACTACAATGAGCAGTTCTTC.

This clonotype occurred once. The gene calls are TRBV2 and TRBJ2-7, with D possibly being TRBD1 or TRBD2 (5 bases each). The V end was cut by 1 base, the J end by 4 bases, with 17 bases between. The CDR3 totals 16 residues. Germline V gene sequence: CDR1 SNHLY, CDR2 FYNNEI. For the CDR3, the DNA is TGTGCCAGCAGTGAAGGAAGAATAGCAGGGACGTACGAGCAGTACTTC. Residues: CASSEGRIAGTYEQYF.

This clonotype was seen only a few times. This chain's CDR3 is CASSHPGDAGELFF. CDR3 bases: TGTGCCAGCAGCCATCCCGGGGATGCCGGGGAGCTGTTTTTT. This rearrangement joins TRBV3-1 to TRBJ2-2; weak D call: TRBD2 (5 bases). The CDR3 runs 14 residues. Germline CDR1 reads LGHDT; CDR2 reads YNNKEL (reference sequence). Trimming took 3 bases from V and 6 from J, leaving 11 bases between them. Based on the CDR3 plus reference TRBV3-1 and TRBJ2-2, the full variable domain is DTAVSQTPKYLVTQMGNDKSIKCEQNLGHDTMYWYKQDSKKFLKIMFSYNNKELIINETVPNRFSPKSPDKAHLNLHINSLELGDSAVYFCASSHPGDAGELFFGEGSRLTVL.

This clonotype was counted ten times or more. The genes are TRBV13 and TRBJ2-5; 7 bases fit TRBD1. The length of the CDR3 is 16 residues. Germline assignment: CDR1 PRHDT and CDR2 FYEKMQ (reference sequence). V lost 5 bases to trimming and J lost 0 bases; unmatched junction nucleotides: 9. The CDR3 here is CASSPTTQGDQETQYF. The DNA for the CDR3 is TGTGCCAGCAGCCCCACCACGCAGGGGGACCAAGAGACCCAGTACTTC.

In this sample, this clonotype turned up a few times. V gene TRBV7-6 combines with J gene TRBJ2-3; D is undetermined. Trimming took 5 bases from V and 6 from J, leaving 9 bases between them. Germline V gene sequence: CDR1 SGHVS, CDR2 FNYEAQ. This CDR3 is built from 12 residues. The CDR3 DNA follows: TGTGCCAGCAGCCGAGCCTTGGATACGCAGTATTTT. Protein product: CASSRALDTQYF.

The gene calls are TRBV9 and TRBJ2-7; either TRBD1 or TRBD2 may supply D (5 bases each). Between the trimmed V and J ends, which lost 3 bases and 0 bases, there was a span of 10 bases. Per the germline V gene, CDR1 is SGDLS and CDR2 is YYNGEE. The length of the CDR3 is 14 residues. The CDR3 DNA is TGTGCCAGCAGCGAGGCAGGGAGCTCCTACGAGCAGTACTTC. Translation: CASSEAGSSYEQYF.

This clonotype was counted many times. The V call is TRBV6-2 or TRBV6-3, the J call TRBJ2-5, with TRBD1 matching over 10 bases. The J segment lost 5 bases and the V segment lost 7 bases, leaving 7 bases of the junction unmatched. This CDR3 region has 14 residues. From germline, CDR1 is MNHEY and CDR2 SVGEGT. CDR3 amino acids: CASTKRTGGETQYF. CDR3 sequence (DNA): TGTGCCAGCACAAAACGGACAGGGGGGGAGACCCAGTACTTC.

This clonotype was seen repeatedly, ten times or more. V gene TRBV12-3 or TRBV12-4 combines with J gene TRBJ2-3; tentatively, D is TRBD1 or TRBD2 (6 bases each). Trimming took off 4 bases at V and 5 bases at J, with 16 bases between the two ends. This CDR3 has 15 amino acids. The CDR3 reads CASSSSLGGLDTQYF. Here the CDR3 DNA reads TGTGCCAGCAGTTCGTCCCTCGGGGGCTTAGATACGCAGTATTTT.

This clonotype was detected a few times. This rearrangement joins TRBV30 to TRBJ1-6; tentative D call: TRBD1 (5 bases). V was trimmed by 5 bases and J by 7 bases, leaving 15 bases between them. Germline assignment: CDR1 GTSNPN and CDR2 SVGIG (reference sequence). The CDR3 is 14 amino acids. CDR3 DNA sequence: TGTGCCTGGCGGTTAGAGGCAGGGAATTCACCCCTCCACTTT. This codes for CAWRLEAGNSPLHF.

At least ten counts were recorded for this clonotype. J is TRBJ2-7 and V is TRBV11-3; D unclear. Germline V gene sequence: CDR1 SGHNT, CDR2 YENEEA. The CDR3 contains 11 residues. Trimming left V 3 bases short and J 4 bases short, with 4 bases between. CDR3 DNA sequence: TGTGCCAGCAGCTTTACGTACGAGCAGTACTTC. Protein product: CASSFTYEQYF.

This chain links TRBV5-1 with TRBJ2-7, with 7 nucleotides matching TRBD2. This CDR3 comprises 16 residues. The ends lost 0 bases at V and 2 bases at J; junction bases unmatched: 8. From germline, CDR1 is SGHRS and CDR2 YFSETQ. The CDR3 loop is CASSLDPGGTPYEQYF. The CDR3 nucleotides are TGCGCCAGCAGCTTGGATCCCGGGGGGACTCCCTACGAGCAGTACTTC. Full variable domain (remainder filled in from reference TRBV5-1 and TRBJ2-7): KAGVTQTPRYLIKTRGQQVTLSCSPISGHRSVSWYQQTPGQGLQFLFEYFSETQRNKGNFPGRFSGRQFSNSRSEMNVSTLELGDSALYLCASSLDPGGTPYEQYFGPGTRLTVT.

The chain combines TRBV25-1 with TRBJ2-7; D is perhaps TRBD1 (5 bases). The CDR3 runs to 14 residues. V was pared by 3 bases and J by 0 bases, with 9 bases between. Germline loops: CDR1 MGHDK, CDR2 SYGVNS. CDR3 coding DNA: TGTGCCAGCAGTGAGAGAGACAGCTCCTACGAGCAGTACTTC. Its protein product is CASSERDSSYEQYF.

This clonotype came up a few times. The gene calls are TRBV19 and TRBJ2-7, with unresolved D. Trimming removed 5 bases at V and 2 bases at J, with 16 bases between. This CDR3 region has 15 residues. Germline V gene data show CDR1 as LNHDA and CDR2 as SQIVND (reference sequence). The CDR3 nucleotides read TGTGCCAGTAGTGCCCGGGTCCTCCAGGCCTACGAGCAGTACTTC. Translation: CASSARVLQAYEQYF.

This clonotype appeared many times. The genes are TRBV20-1 and TRBJ1-1, with no clear D. V lost 1 base to trimming and J lost 4 bases, with 13 bases between them. Germline values: CDR1 DFQATT, CDR2 SNEGSKA (reference sequence). This CDR3 spans 14 amino acids. CDR3 sequence reads: CSARGGEWITEAFF. In DNA, the CDR3 is TGCAGTGCTAGAGGCGGGGAGTGGATCACTGAAGCTTTCTTT.

The gene calls are TRBV4-3 and TRBJ1-2; TRBD1 matches at 8 bases. The germline gives CDR1 LGHNA, CDR2 YSLEER. The V and J ends lost 4 bases and 7 bases, in that order; junction bases with no gene match: 14. The CDR3 is 16 residues long. The DNA of the CDR3 is TGCGCCAGCAGCCCCAGGACCCCAGGGGGCAAGGGTGGCTACACCTTC. As protein: CASSPRTPGGKGGYTF.

In its sample, this clonotype was seen many times. V gene TRBV5-1 combines with J gene TRBJ2-7, with 10 bases that match TRBD2. This CDR3 spans 16 amino acids. The V gene end was trimmed by 0 bases and the J gene end by 6 bases; junction bases not matched to a gene: 9. CDR1 and CDR2 (germline): SGHRS, YFSETQ. CDR3 sequence: CASSLGGSGGPAEQYF. For the CDR3, the DNA is TGCGCCAGCAGCTTGGGTGGTAGCGGGGGGCCTGCCGAGCAGTACTTC.

This chain uses TRBV7-2 with TRBJ2-1; D remains ambiguous. There are 16 residues in the CDR3. Trimming took off 2 bases at V and 1 base at J, with 12 bases between the two ends. Per the germline V gene, CDR1 is SGHTA and CDR2 is FQGNSA. Written as DNA, the CDR3 is TGTGCCAGCAGCTTAATTCGTATTCTGTCCTACAATGAGCAGTTCTTC. Protein: CASSLIRILSYNEQFF. Supplemented by reference TRBV7-2 and TRBJ2-1, the full variable domain reads GAGVSQSPSNKVTEKGKDVELRCDPISGHTALYWYRQSLGQGLEFLIYFQGNSAPDKSGLPSDRFSAERTGGSVSTLTIQRTQQEDSAVYLCASSLIRILSYNEQFFGPGTRLTVL.